The 14 T cell receptor beta chains below were found in one sample sequenced in a study of T cell repertoires in cytomegalovirus infection (dated 2019 in TCRdb). In the paper's terms, the treatment or condition label means: in vitro stimulation with specific CMV peptide epitopes to enrich CMV-specific T cells. Their antigens are not known. Sequencer: Illumina HiSeq 1500. The public sequencing data were trimmed at Q25 with fastp and processed into clonotypes with MiXCR by TCRdb, which kept only in-frame beta chains. Each entry is one CDR3 protein sequence, shown with its most common DNA and genes. This sample holds about 830,000 distinct CDR3 sequences; about 31% were observed only once. The top ten clones comprise around 12% of the sample. Sequencing used cultured CD8+ T cells from PBMCs, obtained from culture after CMV antigen stimulation. All receptors come from a human donor in good health (CMV status not recorded). Some clones in this sample may be carry-over from other donors' samples.

Only a few counts were recorded for this clonotype. The chain combines TRBV7-6 with TRBJ2-7, with D perhaps given as TRBD1 or TRBD2 (5 bases each). The V end was cut by 5 bases, the J end by 3 bases, with 17 bases between. The CDR3 spans 15 residues. Germline V gene data show CDR1 as SGHVS and CDR2 as FNYEAQ. CDR3: CASSPGTGPYYEQYF. In DNA form, the CDR3 reads TGTGCCAGCAGCCCAGGGACCGGACCCTACTACGAGCAGTACTTC.

This chain links TRBV27 with TRBJ1-1; TRBD1 might be the D (6 bases). Germline CDR1 and CDR2: MNHEY and SMNVEV (reference sequence). Trimming took off 0 bases at V and 3 bases at J, with 17 bases between the two ends. The CDR3 has 17 residues. The CDR3 is CASSLSGGDIFDTEAFF. The CDR3 region has the DNA TGTGCCAGCAGTTTATCAGGGGGGGATATCTTCGACACTGAAGCTTTCTTT.

In this sample, this clonotype turned up a few times. This sequence joins TRBV10-2 and TRBJ2-7, with 10 nucleotides matching TRBD1. J lost 0 bases, V lost 8 bases, and 4 bases had no gene match. Germline assignment: CDR1 WSHSY and CDR2 SAAADI. This CDR3 comprises 14 residues. CDR3 amino acids: CASVGQGTSYEQYF. CDR3 nucleotide sequence: TGCGCCAGCGTGGGACAGGGGACCTCCTACGAGCAGTACTTC.

The DNA for the CDR3 is TGTGCCAGCAGTCTAGTGGACCCCGGGGAGCTGTTTTTT. This codes for CASSLVDPGELFF. The chain couples TRBV7-2 to TRBJ2-2, with unresolved D. Deletions cut 6 bases from V and 6 bases from J, with 11 bases between. Germline-derived CDR1 and CDR2 are SGHTA and FQGNSA. This CDR3 has 13 residues.

The genes are TRBV7-6 and TRBJ1-1, with a possible D match to TRBD1 (6 bases). V lost 5 bases, J lost 4 bases, and 20 bases lay in between. The CDR3 loop spans 16 amino acids. From germline, CDR1 is SGHVS and CDR2 FNYEAQ. This CDR3 reads CASSTRGGLEGTEAFF. The DNA of the CDR3 is TGTGCCAGCAGCACTCGAGGGGGTTTAGAGGGCACTGAAGCTTTCTTT.

This clonotype was found a few times. The chain has TRBV7-2 and TRBJ2-5; no definite D call. The CDR3 totals 17 residues. Between the trimmed V and J ends, which lost 8 bases and 0 bases, there was a span of 22 bases. Germline values: CDR1 SGHTA, CDR2 FQGNSA. CDR3: CASAEGLSATYQETQYF. The CDR3 nucleotides read TGTGCCAGCGCAGAAGGGCTCAGTGCGACATACCAAGAGACCCAGTACTTC.

This clonotype was seen ten or more times. This chain joins TRBV6-2 or TRBV6-3 and TRBJ2-2; a weak D match, TRBD1 (5 bases). Germline assignment: CDR1 MNHEY and CDR2 SVGEGT. The CDR3 is 12 amino acids. V was trimmed by 6 bases and J by 3 bases, leaving 5 bases between them. This CDR3 reads CASSRDTGELFF. The CDR3 DNA sequence: TGTGCCAGCAGCAGGGACACCGGGGAGCTGTTTTTT.

The J gene is TRBJ1-6, the V gene TRBV6-8; unclear D gene. CDR1 MNHGY and CDR2 SAAAGT come from the germline V gene. The CDR3 spans 12 residues. The V end lost 8 bases, the J end lost 11 bases, and 13 bases lay between the germline ends. CDR3 nucleotide sequence: TGTGCCAGCTTCTCCGGGTTTCCACCCCTCCACTTT. This codes for CASFSGFPPLHF.

The sample holds a few counts of this clonotype. The chain recombines TRBV7-6 with TRBJ1-6, with D uncertain. Per germline, CDR1 SGHVS and CDR2 FNYEAQ. The germline V and J ends were trimmed by 1 base and 7 bases, with 8 bases remaining between them. The CDR3 totals 14 residues. The chain's CDR3 is CASSLEGINSPLHF. The CDR3 DNA reads TGTGCCAGCAGCTTAGAAGGGATCAATTCACCCCTCCACTTT.

This clonotype was counted only a few times. The V gene is TRBV19, the J gene TRBJ1-5; D ambiguous. Looked up from germline, CDR1 is LNHDA and CDR2 is SQIVND (reference sequence). Trimming pared 3 bases from V and 0 bases from J, leaving 12 bases between. This CDR3 is built from 16 residues. CDR3 protein: CASSIQETYSNQPQHF. The DNA of the CDR3 is TGTGCCAGTAGTATTCAGGAAACTTATAGCAATCAGCCCCAGCATTTT.

The chain has TRBV6-6 and TRBJ2-7; D is possibly TRBD1 or TRBD2 (5 bases each). The V and J ends lost 4 bases and 6 bases respectively, with 7 bases between them. In germline, CDR1 is MNHNY, CDR2 SVGAGI (reference sequence). The CDR3 is 11 amino acids. In DNA form, the CDR3 reads TGTGCCAGCAGTTGGGGGTCCGAGCAGTACGTC. It translates to CASSWGSEQYV.

This clonotype came up many times. The chain links TRBV4-2 to TRBJ1-2; no firm D call. V lost 1 base and J 0 bases, leaving 6 bases between the germline ends. The CDR3 sequence is 14 residues long. Germline assignment: CDR1 LGHNA and CDR2 YNFKEQ. CDR3 nucleotides: TGTGCCAGCAGCCAAGGACACGCTAACTATGGCTACACCTTC. This encodes CASSQGHANYGYTF.

This clonotype was counted between two and nine times. The chain is built from TRBV7-6 and TRBJ1-1, with D perhaps TRBD1 (5 bases). Trimming removed 5 bases from V and 1 base from J, with 11 bases in between. The CDR3 contains 14 residues. CDR1 is SGHVS and CDR2 is FNYEAQ in the germline V gene. The CDR3 region is CASSRGAGNTEAFF. The CDR3 nucleotides are TGTGCCAGCAGCCGAGGGGCCGGGAACACTGAAGCTTTCTTT.

This clonotype came up a few times. The chain couples TRBV19 to TRBJ2-3; the match to TRBD2 covers 9 bases. CDR1 and CDR2 from the germline V gene are LNHDA and SQIVND (reference sequence). CDR3 length: 16 residues. With 2 bases clipped from V and 2 bases from J, the junction kept 5 bases outside the gene matches. CDR3 in amino acids: CASSILAGHLTDTQYF. CDR3 coding DNA: TGTGCCAGTAGTATACTAGCGGGGCACCTCACAGATACGCAGTATTTT.